These 27 T cell receptor beta chains were all obtained from the same sample, sequenced in a study of identical twins. TCRdb independently ran MiXCR on the 5' RACE reads; one entry per CDR3 protein. The data hold about 150,000 distinct CDR3 sequences, with around 3.6% observed a single time. The source material was memory T cells sorted from blood. The receptors were gathered from a man aged 18-30 years in good health.

The rearrangement uses TRBV6-1 and TRBJ2-7; D unresolved. Trimming took 6 bases from V and 1 from J, leaving 4 bases between them. Germline lookup yields CDR1 MNHNS and CDR2 SASEGT. The CDR3 runs 11 residues. The CDR3 nucleotides read TGTGCCAGCAGACTGTCCTACGAGCAGTACGTC. It encodes CASRLSYEQYV.

This clonotype was observed at least ten times. The gene calls are TRBV3-1 and TRBJ1-2; D is unresolved. With 3 bases removed from V and 8 bases from J, the gap between germline ends came to 7 bases. This CDR3 is built from 11 residues. CDR1 and CDR2 (germline): LGHDT, YNNKEL (reference sequence). The CDR3 loop is CASSQKEGYTF. The DNA for the CDR3 is TGTGCCAGCAGCCAGAAGGAGGGCTACACCTTC. Together with reference TRBV3-1 and TRBJ1-2, the CDR3 gives the full variable domain: DTAVSQTPKYLVTQMGNDKSIKCEQNLGHDTMYWYKQDSKKFLKIMFSYNNKELIINETVPNRFSPKSPDKAHLNLHINSLELGDSAVYFCASSQKEGYTFGSGTRLTVV.

This rearrangement joins TRBV7-9 to TRBJ2-5, with 7 nucleotides matching TRBD2. Unmatched junction bases numbered 5, after V lost 6 bases and J lost 1 base. The germline gives CDR1 SEHNR, CDR2 FQNEAQ (reference sequence). The CDR3 spans 14 residues. This CDR3 reads CASRAGVGQETQYF. The CDR3 DNA follows: TGTGCCAGCAGGGCGGGAGTGGGCCAAGAGACCCAGTACTTC. The variable domain in full, completed from reference TRBV7-9 and TRBJ2-5, reads DTGVSQNPRHKITKRGQNVTFRCDPISEHNRLYWYRQTLGQGPEFLTYFQNEAQLEKSRLLSDRFSAERPKGSFSTLEIQRTEQGDSAMYLCASRAGVGQETQYFGPGTRLLVL.

This clonotype was seen ten or more times. The rearrangement joins TRBV12-3 or TRBV12-4 to TRBJ2-1, with D unclear. Trimming removed 5 bases from V and 9 bases from J, with 8 bases in between. The CDR3 has 11 amino acids. DNA of the CDR3: TGTGCCAGCAGTCTAGGTACTGAGCAGTTCTTC. Translating gives CASSLGTEQFF.

This clonotype was seen at least ten times. The CDR3 DNA reads as TGCGCCAGCAGCGGGACAGGGGCTGAAAAACTGTTTTTT. Protein: CASSGTGAEKLFF. This chain joins TRBV5-1 and TRBJ1-4; 10 bases fit TRBD1. Germline lookup yields CDR1 SGHRS and CDR2 YFSETQ. J was trimmed by 7 bases and V by 4 bases; bases with no gene match: 1. This CDR3 has 13 amino acids.

This clonotype was observed at least ten times. This chain connects TRBV6-5 to TRBJ2-2, with D hard to call. The CDR3 is 14 amino acids. Germline CDR1 reads MNHEY; CDR2 reads SVGAGI. Deletions cut 0 bases from V and 3 bases from J, with 5 bases between. The CDR3 loop is CASSYSPDTGELFF. For the CDR3, the DNA is TGTGCCAGCAGTTACTCTCCGGACACCGGGGAGCTGTTTTTT.

This clonotype was detected ten times or more. The genes are TRBV5-8 and TRBJ1-5, with a possible D match to TRBD1 (5 bases). CDR3 size: 12 residues. V shed 4 bases and J shed 11 bases, with 13 bases lying between them. The V gene's germline CDR1 is SGHTS and CDR2 YDEGEE. CDR3 sequence (DNA): TGTGCCAGCAGCCCTCAGGGCTGGGCCCAGCATTTT. Translated: CASSPQGWAQHF. The full variable domain, with the rest looked up from reference TRBV5-8 and TRBJ1-5, is EAGVTQSPTHLIKTRGQQATLRCSPISGHTSVYWYQQALGLGLQFLLWYDEGEERNRGNFPPRFSGRQFPNYSSELNVNALELEDSALYLCASSPQGWAQHFGDGTRLSIL.

This clonotype has at least ten counts. The chain couples TRBV3-1 to TRBJ2-5; no clear D. CDR1 is LGHDT, CDR2 YNNKEL, per germline (reference sequence). The CDR3 sequence is 12 residues long. V was trimmed by 1 base and J by 5 bases, leaving 5 bases between them. The CDR3 protein is CASSQVVETQYF. The CDR3 nucleotides read TGTGCCAGCAGCCAAGTAGTGGAGACCCAGTACTTC.

This clonotype has at least ten counts. The chain recombines TRBV12-3 or TRBV12-4 with TRBJ2-4; D remains ambiguous. V was trimmed by 5 bases and J by 5 bases, leaving 7 bases between them. CDR3 length: 12 amino acids. The chain's CDR3 is CASSQKENIQYF. Written as DNA, the CDR3 is TGTGCCAGCAGTCAGAAGGAAAACATTCAGTACTTC.

This clonotype was recorded many times. The chain carries TRBV3-1 and TRBJ2-3; TRBD1 agrees at 8 bases. The length of the CDR3 is 17 residues. V lost 3 bases, J lost 5 bases, and 13 bases stayed unmatched. The germline V gene has CDR1 LGHDT and CDR2 YNNKEL (reference sequence). The CDR3 bases are TGTGCCAGCAGCCAGCCCGGACAGGGCTTGGGCGGAGATACGCAGTATTTT. Protein product: CASSQPGQGLGGDTQYF.

This clonotype was detected ten times or more. This chain connects TRBV12-3 or TRBV12-4 to TRBJ1-3; weak D call: TRBD1 (5 bases). The length of the CDR3 is 13 residues. The V end was cut by 8 bases, the J end by 0 bases, with 8 bases between. The CDR3, as DNA: TGTGCCAGCGGGGGGAGCTCTGGAAACACCATATATTTT. This gives the protein CASGGSSGNTIYF.

Ten or more counts support this clonotype. The V call is TRBV29-1, the J call TRBJ2-1; 10 bases align to TRBD2. With V trimmed by 3 bases and J by 8 bases, 4 bases remained unmatched. The CDR3 length is 13 residues. Looked up from germline, CDR1 is SQVTM and CDR2 is ANQGSEA. The CDR3 coding sequence is TGCAGCGTTGACCTAGCGGGAGTTTATGAGCAGTTCTTC. It translates to CSVDLAGVYEQFF.

In its sample, this clonotype was seen a few times. This rearrangement joins TRBV15 to TRBJ2-5, with D perhaps matching TRBD2 (6 bases). V lost 0 bases, J lost 5 bases, and 13 bases lay in between. This CDR3 is built from 15 residues. Germline assignment: CDR1 LNHNV and CDR2 YYDKDF (reference sequence). DNA for the CDR3: TGTGCCACCAGCAGAGAGGGAGGCAGGGCGGAGACCCAGTACTTC. Amino acids: CATSREGGRAETQYF.

This clonotype was recorded at least ten times. The chain uses TRBV5-1 and TRBJ2-1; D possibly corresponds to TRBD2 (6 bases). The CDR3 has 14 residues. V was trimmed by 1 base and J by 6 bases, leaving 11 bases between them. Germline CDR1 is SGHRS and CDR2 is YFSETQ. CDR3 DNA: TGCGCCAGCAGCTTGTCTAGCGTAACCAATGAGCAGTTCTTC. Translating it yields CASSLSSVTNEQFF.

DNA of the CDR3: TGCAGTGCTCCGCCCGACTTCCAAGAGACCCAGTACTTC. Protein product: CSAPPDFQETQYF. The chain recombines TRBV20-1 with TRBJ2-5; D is unresolved. Trimming took 5 bases from V and 1 from J, leaving 11 bases between them. CDR3 length: 13 amino acids. Germline V lookup: CDR1 DFQATT, CDR2 SNEGSKA (reference sequence).

Many counts were recorded for this clonotype. The V call is TRBV10-2, the J call TRBJ2-7, with D maybe TRBD2 (6 bases). Germline loops: CDR1 WSHSY, CDR2 SAAADI. There are 16 residues in the CDR3. V was cut by 2 bases and J by 9 bases, with 23 bases left in between. As DNA, the CDR3 is TGCGCCAGCAGTGAGCAGAGGGACTGGACCTACGAAGGGCAGTACTTC. As protein: CASSEQRDWTYEGQYF.

The table lists this clonotype with many counts. The chain links TRBV2 to TRBJ2-5; no firm D call. V lost 6 bases and J lost 5, with 7 bases in between. The CDR3 sequence is 11 residues long. CDR1 and CDR2 (germline): SNHLY, FYNNEI. CDR3 amino acids: CASRVVETQYF. As DNA, the CDR3 is TGTGCCAGCAGAGTAGTCGAGACCCAGTACTTC.

This clonotype was detected many times. The chain uses TRBV20-1 and TRBJ2-1; D may be TRBD2 (6 bases). The V end was cut by 5 bases, the J end by 7 bases, with 18 bases between. CDR1 and CDR2 from the germline V gene are DFQATT and SNEGSKA (reference sequence). The CDR3 loop spans 14 amino acids. The CDR3 DNA sequence: TGCAGTGCTCCACCGGAGGGCAGGCTTAATGAGCAGTTCTTC. This sequence encodes CSAPPEGRLNEQFF.

This clonotype was seen repeatedly, ten times or more. The chain couples TRBV20-1 to TRBJ2-1, with 12 bases matching TRBD2. Germline lookup yields CDR1 DFQATT and CDR2 SNEGSKA (reference sequence). V was pared by 3 bases and J by 3 bases, with 9 bases of the junction left unmatched. The length of the CDR3 is 17 residues. CDR3 nucleotide sequence: TGCAGTGCTAGTGGACTAGCGGGGCCCGAGGACTACAATGAGCAGTTCTTC. Translating it yields CSASGLAGPEDYNEQFF.

This clonotype was seen many times. The chain has TRBV20-1 and TRBJ1-2; D is undetermined. Germline V gene lookup returns CDR1 DFQATT and CDR2 SNEGSKA (reference sequence). The CDR3 totals 12 residues. V was shortened by 3 bases and J by 5 bases, with 10 bases between the two germline ends. CDR3 loop: CSARETQYGYTF. The CDR3 nucleotides read TGCAGTGCTAGGGAGACACAGTATGGCTACACCTTC.

This clonotype appeared many times. V is TRBV20-1 and J is TRBJ2-1; 9 bases agree with TRBD1. The CDR3 is 18 amino acids. Germline assignment: CDR1 DFQATT and CDR2 SNEGSKA (reference sequence). V lost 0 bases to trimming and J lost 6 bases; unmatched junction nucleotides: 15. The CDR3 coding sequence is TGCAGTGCTAGAGATATAACAGGGGGCTTTCGCGGGACCAATGAGCAGTTCTTC. Translation gives CSARDITGGFRGTNEQFF.

This clonotype was picked up many times. The chain links TRBV20-1 to TRBJ2-1; TRBD2 aligns across 13 bases. CDR3 size: 20 residues. Unmatched junction bases numbered 13, after V lost 2 bases and J lost 0 bases. The V gene's germline CDR1 is DFQATT and CDR2 SNEGSKA (reference sequence). CDR3 sequence: CSARPGLAGKKEHSYNEQFF. CDR3 DNA sequence: TGCAGTGCTAGACCGGGACTAGCGGGAAAAAAGGAGCACTCCTACAATGAGCAGTTCTTC.

This clonotype has at least ten counts. The rearrangement uses TRBV4-1 and TRBJ1-1; D might be TRBD1 (6 bases). The germline V and J ends were trimmed by 6 bases and 7 bases, with 15 bases remaining between them. Germline-derived CDR1 and CDR2 are MGHRA and YSYEKL. The CDR3 covers 13 residues. The CDR3 sequence: CASRNDRRSEAFF. In DNA, the CDR3 is TGCGCCAGCAGAAACGACAGGCGAAGTGAAGCTTTCTTT.

At least ten counts were recorded for this clonotype. The V and J genes are TRBV7-2 and TRBJ1-5; tentative D call: TRBD1 (6 bases). Germline values: CDR1 SGHTA, CDR2 FQGNSA. CDR3 length: 13 amino acids. V was cut by 5 bases and J by 4 bases, with 9 bases left in between. The CDR3, as DNA: TGTGCCAGCAGCGTCAGGGGTAATCAGCCCCAGCATTTT. It encodes CASSVRGNQPQHF. Variable domain in full (rest from reference TRBV7-2 and TRBJ1-5): GAGVSQSPSNKVTEKGKDVELRCDPISGHTALYWYRQSLGQGLEFLIYFQGNSAPDKSGLPSDRFSAERTGGSVSTLTIQRTQQEDSAVYLCASSVRGNQPQHFGDGTRLSIL.

The chain uses TRBV30 and TRBJ1-2; D is possibly TRBD1 (5 bases). CDR3 length equals 13 residues. Per the germline V gene, CDR1 is GTSNPN and CDR2 is SVGIG (reference sequence). Deletions cut 2 bases from V and 1 base from J, with 8 bases between. This chain's CDR3 is CAWSPGHNYGYTF. In DNA form, the CDR3 reads TGTGCCTGGAGTCCGGGGCATAACTATGGCTACACCTTC.

This clonotype came up a few times. The rearrangement links TRBV7-8 to TRBJ2-1; D might be TRBD2 (5 bases). Germline V gene lookup returns CDR1 SGHVS and CDR2 FQNEAQ. V shed 4 bases and J shed 15 bases, with 19 bases lying between them. This CDR3 has 13 residues. The CDR3 bases are TGTGCCAGCAGCTCAGACGAGAGGGCCGATGGGTTCTTC. It translates to CASSSDERADGFF.

This clonotype was picked up many times. The chain uses TRBV7-2 and TRBJ2-5, with TRBD2 identical over 7 bases. Germline CDR1 is SGHTA and CDR2 is FQGNSA. The J segment lost 1 base and the V segment lost 5 bases, leaving 1 base of the junction unmatched. This CDR3 contains 13 residues. CDR3 sequence reads: CASSAGVQETQYF. In DNA, the CDR3 is TGTGCCAGCAGCGCGGGGGTCCAAGAGACCCAGTACTTC.